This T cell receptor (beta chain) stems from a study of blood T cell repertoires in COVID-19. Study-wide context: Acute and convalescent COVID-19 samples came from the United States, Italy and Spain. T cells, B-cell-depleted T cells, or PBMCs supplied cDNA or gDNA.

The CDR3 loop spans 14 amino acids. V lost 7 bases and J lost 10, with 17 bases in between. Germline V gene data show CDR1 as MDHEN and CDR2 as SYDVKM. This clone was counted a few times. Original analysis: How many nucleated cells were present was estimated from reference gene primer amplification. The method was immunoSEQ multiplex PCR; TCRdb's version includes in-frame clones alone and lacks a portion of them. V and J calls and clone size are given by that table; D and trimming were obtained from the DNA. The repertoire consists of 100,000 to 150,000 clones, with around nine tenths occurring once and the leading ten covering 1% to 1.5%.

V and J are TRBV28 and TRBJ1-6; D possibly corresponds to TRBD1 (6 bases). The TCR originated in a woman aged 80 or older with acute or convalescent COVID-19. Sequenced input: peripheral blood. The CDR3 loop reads CASTSTGLRSPLHF. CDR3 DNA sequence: TGTGCCAGCACCTCGACAGGCTTAAGATCACCCCTCCACTTT. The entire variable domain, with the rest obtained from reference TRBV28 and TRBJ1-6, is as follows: DVKVTQSSRYLVKRTGEKVFLECVQDMDHENMFWYRQDPGLGLRLIYFSYDVKMKEKGDIPEGYSVSREKKERFSLILESASTNQTSMYLCASTSTGLRSPLHFGNGTRLTVT.